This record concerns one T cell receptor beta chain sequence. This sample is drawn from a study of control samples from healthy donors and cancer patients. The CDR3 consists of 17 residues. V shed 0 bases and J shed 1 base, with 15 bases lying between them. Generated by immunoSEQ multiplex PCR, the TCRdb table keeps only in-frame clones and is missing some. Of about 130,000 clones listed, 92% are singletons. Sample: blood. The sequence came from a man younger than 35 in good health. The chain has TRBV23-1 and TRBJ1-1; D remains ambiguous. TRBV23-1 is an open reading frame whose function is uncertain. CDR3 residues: CASSQSSSKIPNTEAFF. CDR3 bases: TGCGCCAGCAGTCAATCGTCCTCAAAAATACCGAACACTGAAGCTTTCTTT.